This TCR beta chain was documented in a study of blood T cell repertoires in COVID-19. Measured with immunoSEQ multiplex PCR; TCRdb has only the in-frame clones, and not every one. The sample lists some 150,000 clones, approximately 87% occurring once. Trimming shortened V by 3 bases and J by 10 bases, and 18 bases separated the two germline ends. The CDR3 extends over 13 amino acids. Germline CDR1 and CDR2: GTSNPN and SVGIG (reference sequence). Source material: peripheral blood. The clonotype was recovered from a man between 45 and 60 years old with active COVID-19. The rearrangement joins TRBV30 to TRBJ1-1; D is unclear. As DNA, the CDR3 is TGTGCCTGGAGCCACAGTGGGCACCCATCAGCTTTCTTT. Translation: CAWSHSGHPSAFF.